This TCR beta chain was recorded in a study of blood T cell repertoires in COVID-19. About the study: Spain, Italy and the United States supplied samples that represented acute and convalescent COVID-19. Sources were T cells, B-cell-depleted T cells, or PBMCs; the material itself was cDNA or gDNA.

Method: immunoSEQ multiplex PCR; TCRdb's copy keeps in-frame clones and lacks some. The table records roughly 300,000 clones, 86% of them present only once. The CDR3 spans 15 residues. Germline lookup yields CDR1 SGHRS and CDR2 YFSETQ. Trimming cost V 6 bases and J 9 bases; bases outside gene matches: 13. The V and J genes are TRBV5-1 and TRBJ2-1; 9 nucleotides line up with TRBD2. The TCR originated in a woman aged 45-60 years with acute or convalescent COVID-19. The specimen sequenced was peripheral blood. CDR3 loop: CASTPGVTREGEQFF. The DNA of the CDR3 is TGCGCCAGCACCCCGGGAGTTACGCGGGAGGGTGAGCAGTTCTTC.